A single sample is the source of the 27 T cell receptor beta chains below, sequenced in a study of low-dose radiotherapy and immunotherapy resistance in tumors. Time point of the sample: after trial treatment. As to treatment: LDRT plus nivolumab, ipilimumab, low-dose cyclophosphamide and aspirin (RACIN trial). Priming of first-strand cDNA relied on TRAV- and TRBV-specific primers (covering alpha and beta chains). Using a constant-region primer together with a V-primer adapter, TCRs were subjected to about 20 PCR cycles of amplification. TCRdb independently ran MiXCR on the reads; one entry per CDR3 protein. The table shows roughly 100,000 distinct CDR3 sequences, with less than 25% occurring only once. The sample was PBMCs, taken after low-dose radiotherapy plus immunotherapy. Receptor source: a male donor with prostate cancer.

This rearrangement joins TRBV2 to TRBJ1-5, with a possible D match to TRBD1 (5 bases). This CDR3 spans 15 amino acids. CDR1 is SNHLY, CDR2 FYNNEI, per germline. Trimming removed 3 bases at V and 2 bases at J, with 11 bases between. DNA for the CDR3: TGTGCCAGCAGTGAGGGTGGGGGTGGCAATCAGCCCCAGCATTTT. This translates into CASSEGGGGNQPQHF.

This chain uses TRBV6-1 with TRBJ1-3; 11 bases align to TRBD1. Germline-derived CDR1 and CDR2 are MNHNS and SASEGT. The CDR3 covers 18 residues. V lost 5 bases and J lost 1; bases outside the gene matches: 10. The CDR3 region is CASSYPGQGGKSGNTIYF. DNA of the CDR3: TGTGCCAGCAGTTACCCGGGACAGGGGGGTAAATCTGGAAACACCATATATTTT.

At least ten counts were recorded for this clonotype. At one end the junction does not follow the germline gene, possibly because of a read error. This chain uses TRBV5-3 with TRBJ2-1; 10 nucleotides align to TRBD2. TRBV5-3 belongs to the ORF category, with a function that is uncertain. The CDR3 totals 16 residues. The CDR3 nucleotides are TGTGCCAGCAGCTCCTTGACTAGCGGGCACTTTGGAGAGCAGTTCTTC. It specifies CASSSLTSGHFGEQFF.

There are many counts of this clonotype. V and J are TRBV24-1 and TRBJ1-5; TRBD1 matches 7 bases. The CDR3 loop spans 14 amino acids. With 9 bases clipped from V and 4 bases from J, the junction kept 8 bases outside the gene matches. Germline V gene sequence: CDR1 KGHDR, CDR2 SFDVKD. In nucleotides, the CDR3 is TGTGCCACCCCGACAGGGTTGAGAAATCAGCCCCAGCATTTT. Translation gives CATPTGLRNQPQHF.

This sequence joins TRBV13 and TRBJ1-1, with D unresolved. The CDR3 has 13 residues. The V and J ends lost 1 base and 5 bases respectively, with 8 bases between them. Germline V gene sequence: CDR1 PRHDT, CDR2 FYEKMQ (reference sequence). The CDR3: CASSLDVRTEAFF. The CDR3, as DNA: TGTGCCAGCAGCTTAGATGTAAGGACTGAAGCTTTCTTT.

This clonotype was seen ten or more times. The chain has TRBV20-1 and TRBJ2-5; 11 bases align to TRBD1. The CDR3 length is 13 residues. Germline CDR1 and CDR2: DFQATT and SNEGSKA (reference sequence). V dropped 5 bases and J dropped 5; count of bases not matched to a gene: 4. The CDR3 region has the DNA TGCAGTGCTGGACAGGGGGCTGGGGAGACCCAGTACTTC. It yields the protein CSAGQGAGETQYF.

This clonotype was seen at least ten times. The rearrangement joins TRBV6-6 to TRBJ2-7, with D possibly TRBD1 on 6 matching bases. The CDR3 totals 15 residues. The ends were cut back, 6 bases at V and 3 bases at J, with 18 bases in the middle. From germline, CDR1 is MNHNY and CDR2 SVGAGI (reference sequence). CDR3 coding DNA: TGTGCCAGCAGGGAGTCCTTAACAGGGATCTACGAGCAGTACTTC. The encoded protein is CASRESLTGIYEQYF.

The chain employs TRBV27 and TRBJ2-1; maybe TRBD1 (5 bases). Germline-derived CDR1 and CDR2 are MNHEY and SMNVEV (reference sequence). V was pared by 1 base and J by 2 bases, with 15 bases between. The CDR3 covers 17 residues. The CDR3 here is CASSLLSLGLAYNEQFF. The CDR3 DNA reads TGTGCCAGCAGTTTATTATCTTTGGGGCTGGCCTACAATGAGCAGTTCTTC.

This clonotype showed up just a few times. The chain joins TRBV27 to TRBJ1-2; D might be TRBD1 (6 bases). CDR1 is MNHEY, CDR2 SMNVEV, per germline (reference sequence). This CDR3 contains 14 residues. V lost 2 bases and J lost 4, with 11 bases in between. The CDR3 bases are TGTGCCAGCAGTTTAAGGTTAGGGGGCTATGGCTACACCTTC. This gives the protein CASSLRLGGYGYTF.

The rearrangement uses TRBV20-1 and TRBJ1-5; no definite D call. CDR1 and CDR2 (germline): DFQATT, SNEGSKA (reference sequence). The CDR3 spans 17 residues. Trimming left V 2 bases short and J 1 base short, with 18 bases between. CDR3 amino acids: CSARKLRSNRSNQPQHF. DNA for the CDR3: TGCAGTGCTAGAAAGCTCAGGTCGAATAGGAGCAATCAGCCCCAGCATTTT.

This clonotype has at least ten counts. The chain couples TRBV29-1 to TRBJ2-5; D remains ambiguous. CDR1 and CDR2 from the germline V gene are SQVTM and ANQGSEA. Trimming took 3 bases from V and 3 from J, leaving 5 bases between them. This CDR3 is 11 amino acids long. The DNA of the CDR3 is TGCAGCGTTGACGCAGAAGAGACCCAGTACTTC. Translating gives CSVDAEETQYF.

The CDR3 DNA follows: TGTGCCAGCAGCTCCCCCGCGGGGTTGAGGGAGACCCAGTACTTC. Amino acids: CASSSPAGLRETQYF. The chain combines TRBV7-2 with TRBJ2-5, with D maybe TRBD2 (6 bases). The germline V gene has CDR1 SGHTA and CDR2 FQGNSA. The CDR3 is 15 amino acids. V gave up 4 bases and J gave up 5 bases, with 17 bases separating them.

By sample fraction, this clonotype is medium-sized. This chain connects TRBV6-4 to TRBJ2-3, with D uncertain. V gave up 2 bases and J gave up 0 bases, with 3 bases separating them. The CDR3 length is 13 residues. Per germline, CDR1 MRHNA and CDR2 SNTAGT. The DNA for the CDR3 is TGTGCCAGCAGTGACACTAGCACAGATACGCAGTATTTT. This translates into CASSDTSTDTQYF.

This clonotype was counted ten times or more. CDR3 sequence (DNA): TGTGCCAGCAGCCCCCGAGACAGGGACCCTGAGCAGTTCTTC. Translation gives CASSPRDRDPEQFF. V usage is TRBV11-1 and J usage is TRBJ2-1, with TRBD1 matching 7 bases. Trimming cost V 5 bases and J 9 bases; bases outside gene matches: 10. Germline V gene sequence: CDR1 SGHAT, CDR2 FQDESV (reference sequence). The CDR3 totals 14 residues.

This clonotype was counted at least ten times. The chain links TRBV3-1 to TRBJ2-5; 12 bases align to TRBD2. V was pared by 4 bases and J by 4 bases, with 4 bases of the junction left unmatched. This CDR3 is built from 15 residues. CDR1 and CDR2 (germline): LGHDT, YNNKEL (reference sequence). In nucleotides, the CDR3 is TGTGCCAGCAGCCCCGCTAGCGGGGGGGCAGAGACCCAGTACTTC. Translated: CASSPASGGAETQYF.

This clonotype has at least ten counts. The chain uses TRBV4-1 and TRBJ2-5; TRBD2 matches 9 bases. Looked up from germline, CDR1 is MGHRA and CDR2 is YSYEKL. The CDR3 length is 16 residues. V gave up 1 base and J gave up 4 bases; unmatched junction bases: 7. The CDR3 nucleotides read TGCGCCAGCAGCCAAGGGAGCGGGGGGTCCCGAGAGACCCAGTACTTC. Its protein product is CASSQGSGGSRETQYF.

This clonotype was seen many times. This chain joins TRBV3-1 and TRBJ1-5; D is unresolved. Germline CDR1 LGHDT, CDR2 YNNKEL (reference sequence). The CDR3 extends over 16 amino acids. Deletions cut 3 bases from V and 0 bases from J, with 12 bases between. In DNA form, the CDR3 reads TGTGCCAGCAGCCAGGGGAGGAGGTATAGCAATCAGCCCCAGCATTTT. Translating gives CASSQGRRYSNQPQHF.

This clonotype was detected ten times or more. The genes are TRBV30 and TRBJ2-2; D may be TRBD2 (5 bases). Germline CDR1 and CDR2: GTSNPN and SVGIG (reference sequence). The V and J ends lost 1 base and 1 base respectively, with 10 bases between them. CDR3 length: 15 amino acids. In nucleotides, the CDR3 is TGTGCCTGGAGTGGCGACGGAGGGAACACCGGGGAGCTGTTTTTT. Encoded protein: CAWSGDGGNTGELFF.

This clonotype was observed a handful of times. This chain uses TRBV20-1 with TRBJ1-5, with 7 positions matching TRBD1. With 1 base clipped from V and 0 bases from J, the junction kept 15 bases outside the gene matches. Germline V lookup: CDR1 DFQATT, CDR2 SNEGSKA (reference sequence). This CDR3 is 19 amino acids long. DNA of the CDR3: TGCAGTGCTAGAGGGACAGGTGGACACGAACGGGATAGCAATCAGCCCCAGCATTTT. Translation gives CSARGTGGHERDSNQPQHF.

The table lists this clonotype with a count of one. The V gene is TRBV7-2, the J gene TRBJ2-7; 8 nucleotides align to TRBD1. Germline CDR1 SGHTA, CDR2 FQGNSA. The CDR3 consists of 14 residues. V trimming: 5 bases; J trimming: 7 bases; junction bases outside the gene matches: 10. The CDR3 here is CASSPRQGLGEQYF. CDR3 in DNA: TGTGCCAGCAGCCCACGACAGGGGTTAGGGGAGCAGTACTTC.

This clonotype was recorded many times. This rearrangement joins TRBV12-3 or TRBV12-4 to TRBJ2-7; D is undetermined. The germline V and J ends were trimmed by 0 bases and 5 bases, with 8 bases remaining between them. CDR3 length: 13 amino acids. The CDR3 loop reads CASSLAGVDEQYF. As DNA, the CDR3 is TGTGCCAGCAGTTTAGCAGGAGTCGACGAGCAGTACTTC.

This clonotype was picked up many times. The rearrangement uses TRBV2 and TRBJ2-1; 7 bases line up with TRBD1. From germline, CDR1 is SNHLY and CDR2 FYNNEI. The CDR3 extends over 15 amino acids. V lost 3 bases, J lost 7 bases, and 9 bases stayed unmatched. The CDR3 coding sequence is TGTGCCAGCAGTGAGGCCGACAGGGTAAGGAATGAGCAGTTCTTC. Its protein is CASSEADRVRNEQFF.

The J gene is TRBJ1-1, the V gene TRBV4-2, with a tentative D call TRBD1 (6 bases). V was pared by 2 bases and J by 2 bases, with 21 bases between. Germline-derived CDR1 and CDR2 are LGHNA and YNFKEQ. The CDR3 is made up of 18 amino acids. The CDR3 sequence: CASSQYLSGGLGNTEAFF. The CDR3 DNA is TGTGCCAGCAGCCAATACTTAAGTGGGGGGCTCGGCAACACTGAAGCTTTCTTT.

In this sample, this clonotype turned up many times. The chain recombines TRBV7-2 with TRBJ2-3; 8 bases match TRBD2. J lost 2 bases, V lost 5 bases, and 3 bases had no gene match. The CDR3 has 14 residues. Germline loops: CDR1 SGHTA, CDR2 FQGNSA. CDR3 loop: CASSPGLATDTQYF. The CDR3 DNA sequence: TGTGCCAGCAGCCCAGGACTAGCCACAGATACGCAGTATTTT.

Many counts were recorded for this clonotype. The gene calls are TRBV2 and TRBJ2-1, with D perhaps TRBD2 (8 bases). The V gene's germline CDR1 is SNHLY and CDR2 FYNNEI. Trimming removed 6 bases at V and 3 bases at J, with 18 bases between. CDR3 length equals 16 residues. The CDR3 spells CASSREGGGDYNEQFF. In DNA form, the CDR3 reads TGTGCCAGCAGCCGGGAGGGAGGGGGCGACTACAATGAGCAGTTCTTC.

This clonotype was observed many times. The chain recombines TRBV7-2 with TRBJ2-3; maybe TRBD1 (6 bases). Germline loops: CDR1 SGHTA, CDR2 FQGNSA. The V end lost 1 base, the J end lost 4 bases, and 9 bases lay between the germline ends. The CDR3 contains 14 residues. CDR3 DNA: TGTGCCAGCAGCTTAGGGGGGCCCGCAGATACGCAGTATTTT. Translated: CASSLGGPADTQYF.

The chain is built from TRBV6-1 and TRBJ2-5; D is uncertain. Deletions cut 5 bases from V and 4 bases from J, with 17 bases between. The CDR3 spans 15 residues. Germline values: CDR1 MNHNS, CDR2 SASEGT. CDR3 DNA sequence: TGTGCCAGCAGTCGGGCAGGATCACCCAGAGAGACCCAGTACTTC. Residues: CASSRAGSPRETQYF.